This T cell receptor (beta chain) was observed in a study of T cell repertoires and HLA-DP antigens. Study-level points and caveats: Sorted CD137+ clonality was 0.35 to 0.45 for both alloantigens, versus 0.035 to 0.045 pre-culture.

A remark on this clone: The antigen is undetermined.

Germline V lookup: CDR1 SGHRS, CDR2 YFSETQ. The V end lost 0 bases, the J end lost 2 bases, and 12 bases lay between the germline ends. The CDR3 consists of 15 residues. Pre-culture CD4+ samples were sequenced deeply, targeting roughly 220,000 T cell genomes. Only in-frame clones appear in the TCRdb table, and some are missing; sequencing was by immunoSEQ multiplex PCR. The sample yields approximately 100,000 clones, roughly 86% seen once. Sequenced material: CD4+ T cells from PBMCs. The rearrangement links TRBV5-1 to TRBJ2-7; a possible D gene is TRBD2 (6 bases). This sequence originates from a middle-aged man in good health and CMV-seronegative. The CDR3 DNA is TGCGCCAGCAGCTTGGTGGCGGGACCTACCTACGAGCAGTACTTC. Translation: CASSLVAGPTYEQYF.